The rows below give T cell receptor beta chains drawn from one sample of a study of response to subunit inactivated influenza vaccine. MiXCR was run by TCRdb on the RT-PCR reads, yielding one entry per CDR3 protein. Seen here are about 540,000 distinct CDR3 sequences, less than 25% observed once, and the top ten hold 2.5% to 3%. Another study also made use of these data, one on T cells expressing NK-cell markers.

The sample consisted of CD4+ T cells sorted from PBMCs, taken approximately 12 days after vaccination. Every receptor here comes from a man in his fifties or sixties who received an inactivated influenza vaccine. Both conserved end residues are part of each CDR3. Each record gives: D gene, J gene, clone size, V gene, CDR3 DNA, CDR3 protein. D genes are given only for firm matches. Not all rows give a size; the values are once, few, many and, for expanded clones, a class.

>TRBD1|TRBJ1-2|.|TRBV20-1
TGCAGTGCGGGTCGCGACAGGGGGAATGGCTACACCTTC
CSAGRDRGNGYTF
>TRBD2|TRBJ2-1|few|TRBV7-8
TGTGCCAGCAGCCCCCGACTAGCGGGGGGACGAAGCTCCTACAATGAGCAGTTCTTC
CASSPRLAGGRSSYNEQFF
>.|TRBJ1-5|.|TRBV6-1
TGTGCCAGCAGCCATATATCAGGTGGGGGTCGAAGCAATCAGCCCCAGCATTTT
CASSHISGGGRSNQPQHF
>TRBD1|TRBJ2-1|.|TRBV7-2
TGTGCCAGCAGCCAGGGACAGTATCACAATGAGCAGTTCTTC
CASSQGQYHNEQFF
>TRBD1|TRBJ2-3|few|TRBV7-6
TGTGCCAGCAGCTCATACAGGGGAGATACGCAGTATTTT
CASSSYRGDTQYF
>.|TRBJ1-5|.|TRBV6-2/TRBV6-3
TGTGCCAGCAGCGCTCAAGCGGGACTCGGGGGCAATCAGCCCCAGCATTTT
CASSAQAGLGGNQPQHF
>.|TRBJ2-1|.|TRBV4-2
TGTGCCAGCAGCCAATACCCGACTGGGGATGAGCAGTTCTTC
CASSQYPTGDEQFF
>TRBD2|TRBJ2-5|.|TRBV4-1
TGCGCCAGCAGCCAAGTTTGGACTAGACCTTATAAGACCCAGTACTTC
CASSQVWTRPYKTQYF
>.|TRBJ1-5|.|TRBV10-3
TGTGCCAACGGGGACGGATCGAGCAATCAGCCCCAGCATTTT
CANGDGSSNQPQHF
>.|TRBJ2-2|many|TRBV5-1
TGTGCCAGCAGCTTGGACGGACCCGGGGAGCTGTTTTTT
CASSLDGPGELFF
>.|TRBJ2-1|.|TRBV6-2/TRBV6-3
TGTGCCAGCAGTTACAGCGGGCAGGGCTACAATGAGCAGTTCTTC
CASSYSGQGYNEQFF
>.|TRBJ2-5|.|TRBV20-1
TGCAGTGCTAGAGCAAGCGGAAAAGAGACCCAGTACTTC
CSARASGKETQYF
>.|TRBJ2-5|.|TRBV11-2
TGTGCCAGCAGCATAGATCTTTGGGACTCTAAAGAGACCCAGTACTTC
CASSIDLWDSKETQYF
>.|TRBJ2-2|.|TRBV6-2/TRBV6-3
TGTGCCAGCAGCACGCTCGGGGGTGCCGGGGAGCTGTTTTTT
CASSTLGGAGELFF
>TRBD2|TRBJ2-7|.|TRBV28
TGTGCCAGCAGTAGTAGCGGGAGGAGCTCCTACGAGCAGTACTTC
CASSSSGRSSYEQYF
>.|TRBJ2-1|few|TRBV5-6
TGTGCCAGCAGCTTGAGGGGACTCAAAAACAATGAGCAGTTCTTC
CASSLRGLKNNEQFF
>.|TRBJ1-5|few|TRBV20-1
TGCAGTGCTAGCCCCGGGGAGGGACGTCAGCCCCAGCATTTT
CSASPGEGRQPQHF
>.|TRBJ1-1|.|TRBV5-6
TGTGCCAGCAGCTTGGGGGGGACGCGACCTGAAGCTTTCTTT
CASSLGGTRPEAFF
>.|TRBJ1-3|many|TRBV12-3/TRBV12-4
TGTGCCAGCAGTTTTACAGGTTCAGGAAACACCATATATTTT
CASSFTGSGNTIYF
>TRBD2|TRBJ2-1|.|TRBV9
TGTGCCAGCAGCGGCGCCGGGACTAGCGGACAGAGCTCCTACAATGAGCAGTTCTTC
CASSGAGTSGQSSYNEQFF
>TRBD1|TRBJ2-5|few|TRBV12-3/TRBV12-4
TGTGCCAGCAGTTTCACAGGGGGTGAGACCCAGTACTTC
CASSFTGGETQYF
>.|TRBJ2-5|.|TRBV12-3/TRBV12-4
TGTGCCAGCAGTCCAGGAGGTGGCCCCCGGGAGGAGACCCAGTACTTC
CASSPGGGPREETQYF
>.|TRBJ2-5|.|TRBV7-2
TGTGCCAGCCACAGGGACCAAGAGACCCAGTACTTC
CASHRDQETQYF
>.|TRBJ1-3|.|TRBV27
TGTGCCAGCAGGCGTGGCGGGGACTCTGGAAACACCATATATTTT
CASRRGGDSGNTIYF
>.|TRBJ1-5|.|TRBV3-1
TGTGCCAGCAGCCGAAGCCTTTGGAATCAGCCCCAGCATTTT
CASSRSLWNQPQHF
>TRBD2|TRBJ2-1|few|TRBV5-1
TGCGCCAGCAGCTTGGACCTAGCGGGAGCTGAGCAGTTCTTC
CASSLDLAGAEQFF
>.|TRBJ2-7|few|TRBV6-2/TRBV6-3
TGTGCCAGCAGTTACCAGGGAAACTACGAGCAGTACTTC
CASSYQGNYEQYF
>.|TRBJ2-3|few|TRBV3-2
TGTGCCAGCAGCCCGACAGGGGGCCCTTGGACAGATACGCAGTATTTT
CASSPTGGPWTDTQYF
>.|TRBJ2-7|few|TRBV5-6
TGTGCCAGCAGCTTGAGCGCGACCTACGAGCAGTACTTC
CASSLSATYEQYF
>.|TRBJ2-5|.|TRBV20-1
TGCAGTGCTAGTGAAGAGACCCAGTACTTC
CSASEETQYF
>TRBD2|TRBJ2-7|.|TRBV10-3
TGTGCCATCAGTGAAGGTCTAGCGGGGGCCAAAAAGTCCTACGAGCAGTACTTC
CAISEGLAGAKKSYEQYF
>TRBD1|TRBJ1-5|few|TRBV20-1
TGCAGTGCCCCATTGCCAGGGGGGAGCAATCAGCCCCAGCATTTT
CSAPLPGGSNQPQHF
>TRBD1|TRBJ2-7|.|TRBV12-3/TRBV12-4
TGTGCCAGCAGGAGGACAGGGCAGTCTCTCGAGCAGTACTTC
CASRRTGQSLEQYF
>.|TRBJ1-2|.|TRBV11-2
TGTGCCAGCAGCTTGAGACAGCGCTATGGCTACACCTTC
CASSLRQRYGYTF
>TRBD2|TRBJ2-1|few|TRBV7-8
TGTGCCAGCAGCTCGGCCGGGACTAGCGGGAGTTGGTGGTTCTTC
CASSSAGTSGSWWFF
>.|TRBJ2-7|.|TRBV29-1
TGCAGCGTTGTGGGGGGAAACGAGCAGTACTTC
CSVVGGNEQYF
>.|TRBJ2-3|.|TRBV4-3
TGCGCCAGCAGCCAAGACCGTCCGGGTACGCAGTATTTT
CASSQDRPGTQYF
>.|TRBJ2-1|many|TRBV28
TGTGCCAGCAGTTTTTTGTCCAGAGGCCAGGATTACAATGAGCAGTTCTTC
CASSFLSRGQDYNEQFF
>.|TRBJ2-1|once|TRBV20-1
TGCAGTGCTAGAGATTTCCGTAGGAGAAGACCCTACAATGAGCAGTTCTTC
CSARDFRRRRPYNEQFF
>TRBD1|TRBJ1-1|.|TRBV6-6
TGTGCCAGCAGCCGACAGGGTCAGGAAGCTTTCTTT
CASSRQGQEAFF
>.|TRBJ2-7|.|TRBV28
TGTGCCAGCAGTTTATTGGGGCTGACCGCCCACGAGCAGTACTTC
CASSLLGLTAHEQYF
>.|TRBJ1-1|few|TRBV29-1
TGCAGCGTTGAAGATCTAACAGGGAGGATGAACACTGAAGCTTTCTTT
CSVEDLTGRMNTEAFF
>.|TRBJ1-1|.|TRBV27
TGTGCCAGCAGTTCCTGGGCAGGGAACACTGAAGCTTTCTTT
CASSSWAGNTEAFF
>.|TRBJ2-5|.|TRBV29-1
TGCAGCGTTGATGGGGTCGGGAGAGAGACCCAGTACTTC
CSVDGVGRETQYF
>.|TRBJ2-4|.|TRBV27
TGTGCCAGCAGTTCAGGTGGGACCGGGATAGGAATTCAGTACTTC
CASSSGGTGIGIQYF
>.|TRBJ1-2|.|TRBV12-3/TRBV12-4
TGTGCCAGCAGTTTAACAGGGAAGGGACGAGCTAACTATGGCTACACCTTC
CASSLTGKGRANYGYTF
>TRBD1|TRBJ2-7|few|TRBV6-2/TRBV6-3
TGTGCCAGCAGTCAAAGGGGGCTGAGGTCCTACGAGCAGTACTTC
CASSQRGLRSYEQYF
>.|TRBJ2-7|once|TRBV20-1
TGCAGTGCCACTCGTGAGACTAGTGTCTACGAGCAGTACTTC
CSATRETSVYEQYF
>.|TRBJ1-1|many|TRBV5-1
TGCGCCAGCAGCTCCAGGGGTGTCAAGGAAGCTTTCTTT
CASSSRGVKEAFF
>.|TRBJ2-7|few|TRBV10-3
TGTGCCATCAGTGGAGCTAAAAGCTACGAGCAGTACTTC
CAISGAKSYEQYF